This TCR beta chain came from a study of blood T cell repertoires in COVID-19. Some clones are missing from TCRdb's copy, which holds only in-frame ones; the method was immunoSEQ multiplex PCR. The repertoire has over 200,000 clones, approximately 90% of them found once; the top ten carry more than 10%. This CDR3 comprises 18 residues. Trimming removed 2 bases from V and 0 bases from J; junction bases left unmatched: 11. CDR1 is MGHDK, CDR2 SYGVNS, per germline. The origin of this receptor is a man under 40 who had recovered from COVID-19. Material: PBMCs or T cells enriched from blood (not recorded which). V and J are TRBV25-1 and TRBJ1-1; 8 positions match TRBD1. CDR3 residues: CASSEVVGTGHMNTEAFF. The CDR3, as DNA: TGTGCCAGCAGTGAAGTAGTTGGGACAGGCCATATGAACACTGAAGCTTTCTTT. The full variable domain, in which reference TRBV25-1 and TRBJ1-1 provide the parts outside the CDR3, is EADIYQTPRYLVIGTGKKITLECSQTMGHDKMYWYQQDPGMELHLIHYSYGVNSTEKGDLSSESTVSRIRTEHFPLTLESARPSHTSQYLCASSEVVGTGHMNTEAFFGQGTRLTVV.